This T cell receptor beta chain derives from a study of Ad26.COV2.S vaccination and SARS-CoV-2 variants. Study-wide points: Substantial breadth was reported for post-vaccination spike-specific CD8+ and CD4+ T cells.

On this clone itself: Its antigen remains unidentified.

As to treatment: over 15 received Ad26.COV2.S at low or high dose, single or two shots; five or six received placebo; per-sample allocation not given. Collection of the samples took place on day 63 after the first injection of vaccine or placebo. An Ad26 vector expressing Wuhan-strain SARS-CoV-2 spike constituted the vaccine. Measured with immunoSEQ multiplex PCR; TCRdb has only the in-frame clones, and not every one. The data contain 350,000 to 500,000 clones, 80% to 90% of them singletons. The specimen comprised peripheral blood, sampled in a trial of Ad26.COV2.S vaccine versus placebo. The source is a person between 18 and 65 years old who received the Ad26.COV2.S COVID-19 vaccine or a placebo.

The CDR3 is CASSLLGQPQHF. The CDR3 DNA reads TGTGCCAGCAGCTTATTGGGTCAGCCCCAGCATTTT. The chain combines TRBV13 with TRBJ1-5, with D unresolved. The CDR3 covers 12 residues. V lost 2 bases to trimming and J lost 6 bases, with 5 bases between them. Germline loops: CDR1 PRHDT, CDR2 FYEKMQ (reference sequence).